This TCR beta chain was found in a study of T cell changes during pregnancy in multiple sclerosis. Germline V CDR1 and CDR2: MRHNA, SNTAGT. CDR3 length: 13 amino acids. V was trimmed by 2 bases and J by 11 bases, leaving 15 bases between them. Generated by immunoSEQ multiplex PCR, the TCRdb table keeps only in-frame clones and is missing some. The sample consists of 70,000 to 75,000 clones, roughly 92% of them appearing once. The chain carries TRBV6-4 and TRBJ1-2; maybe TRBD1 (6 bases). This sequence originates from a female donor with multiple sclerosis, enrolled in a pregnancy study. Sequences were derived from peripheral blood, sampled in the second trimester of pregnancy. The chain's CDR3 is CASSDGDRIGYTF. CDR3 bases: TGTGCCAGCAGTGACGGTGACAGGATAGGATACACCTTC.